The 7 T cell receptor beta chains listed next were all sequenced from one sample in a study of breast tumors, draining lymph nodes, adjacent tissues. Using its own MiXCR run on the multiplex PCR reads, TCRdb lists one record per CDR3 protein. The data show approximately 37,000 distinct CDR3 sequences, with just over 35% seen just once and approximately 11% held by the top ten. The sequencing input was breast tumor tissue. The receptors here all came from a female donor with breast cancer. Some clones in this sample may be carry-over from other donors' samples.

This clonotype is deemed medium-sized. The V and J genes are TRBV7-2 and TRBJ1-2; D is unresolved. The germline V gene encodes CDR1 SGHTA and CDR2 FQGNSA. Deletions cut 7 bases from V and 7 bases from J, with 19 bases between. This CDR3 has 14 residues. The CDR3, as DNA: TGTGCCAGCAACCCAGGTGTGGCGGGAGGTGGCTACACCTTC. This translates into CASNPGVAGGGYTF.

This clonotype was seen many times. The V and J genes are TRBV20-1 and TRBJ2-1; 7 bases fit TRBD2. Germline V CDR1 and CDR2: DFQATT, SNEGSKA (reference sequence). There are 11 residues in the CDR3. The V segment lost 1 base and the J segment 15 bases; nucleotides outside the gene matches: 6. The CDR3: CSARVGREAFF. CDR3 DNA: TGCAGTGCTAGAGTAGGGAGGGAGGCGTTCTTC.

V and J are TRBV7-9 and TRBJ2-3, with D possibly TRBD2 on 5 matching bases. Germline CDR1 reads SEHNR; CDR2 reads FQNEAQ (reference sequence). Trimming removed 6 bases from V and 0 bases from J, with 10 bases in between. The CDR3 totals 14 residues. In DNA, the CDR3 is TGTGCCAGCAGGGACTGGTCAAGCACAGATACGCAGTATTTT. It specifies CASRDWSSTDTQYF.

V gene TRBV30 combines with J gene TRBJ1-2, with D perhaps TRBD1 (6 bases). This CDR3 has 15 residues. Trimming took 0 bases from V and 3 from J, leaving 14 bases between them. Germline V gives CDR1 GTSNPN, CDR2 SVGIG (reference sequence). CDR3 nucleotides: TGTGCCTGGAGTGTACAGAGGGGGTATGACTATGGCTACACCTTC. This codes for CAWSVQRGYDYGYTF. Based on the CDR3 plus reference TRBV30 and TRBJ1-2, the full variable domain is SQTIHQWPATLVQPVGSPLSLECTVEGTSNPNLYWYRQAAGRGLQLLFYSVGIGQISSEVPQNLSASRPQDRQFILSSKKLLLSDSGFYLCAWSVQRGYDYGYTFGSGTRLTVV.

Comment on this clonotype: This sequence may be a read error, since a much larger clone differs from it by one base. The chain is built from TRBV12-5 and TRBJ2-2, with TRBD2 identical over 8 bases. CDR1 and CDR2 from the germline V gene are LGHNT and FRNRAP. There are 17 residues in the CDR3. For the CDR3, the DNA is TGTGCTAGTGGTGCCCCGGGCGGGAGGTTTAACACCGGGGAGCTGATTTTT. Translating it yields CASGAPGGRFNTGELIF.

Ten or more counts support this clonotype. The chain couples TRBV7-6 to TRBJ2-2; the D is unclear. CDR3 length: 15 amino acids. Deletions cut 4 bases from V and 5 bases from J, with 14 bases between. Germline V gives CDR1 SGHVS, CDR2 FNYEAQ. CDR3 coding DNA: TGTGCCAGCAGCTCGCGAACCTCCTCTACCGGGGAGCTGTTTTTT. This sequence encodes CASSSRTSSTGELFF.

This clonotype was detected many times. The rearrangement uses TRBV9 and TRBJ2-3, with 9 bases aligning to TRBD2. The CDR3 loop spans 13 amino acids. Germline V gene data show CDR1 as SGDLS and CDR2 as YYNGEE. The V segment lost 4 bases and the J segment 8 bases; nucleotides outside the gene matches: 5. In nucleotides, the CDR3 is TGTGCCAGCAGCAAGGGACTAGCCGGTACGCAGTATTTT. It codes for CASSKGLAGTQYF.